Below, 30 T cell receptor beta chains from the same sample are listed, as sequenced in a study of CD8 T cells in Susac syndrome. Random-hexamer reverse transcription was applied to roughly 0.5 to 1 ug RNA. TCRdb independently ran MiXCR on the immunoSEQ multiplex PCR reads; one entry per CDR3 protein. The sample carries about 300,000 distinct CDR3 sequences, approximately 90% recorded once. Sequencing input: CD8+ T cells from PBMCs. The receptor source for this set is a human donor with multiple sclerosis.

This clonotype was seen just once. The chain is built from TRBV4-3 and TRBJ1-1; possibly TRBD1 for D (5 bases). The germline CDR1 and CDR2 sequences are LGHNA and YSLEER. V lost 3 bases, J lost 1 base, and 9 bases lay in between. This CDR3 is built from 14 residues. The chain's CDR3 is CASSQGDGNTEAFF. CDR3 coding DNA: TGCGCCAGCAGCCAGGGGGACGGGAACACTGAAGCTTTCTTT.

The rearrangement joins TRBV10-3 to TRBJ2-7; no reliable D call. CDR1 and CDR2 from the germline V gene are ENHRY and SYGVKD. V was trimmed by 8 bases and J by 2 bases, leaving 13 bases between them. There are 13 residues in the CDR3. The DNA for the CDR3 is TGTGCCATCCAAGACCCAGGAGCCTACGAGCAGTACTTC. It encodes CAIQDPGAYEQYF.

This clonotype was seen once. The V gene is TRBV7-6, the J gene TRBJ2-3; possibly TRBD1 or TRBD2 for D (5 bases each). This CDR3 has 17 amino acids. The germline V gene has CDR1 SGHVS and CDR2 FNYEAQ. V dropped 1 base and J dropped 6 bases, with 20 bases sitting between them. CDR3 DNA sequence: TGTGCCAGCAGCTTAGTCGGCCGGGACGTAGTTCCCGATACGCAGTATTTT. This encodes CASSLVGRDVVPDTQYF.

J is TRBJ1-1 and V is TRBV6-1; 7 bases align to TRBD1. CDR1 and CDR2 (germline): MNHNS, SASEGT. This CDR3 is 14 amino acids long. J was trimmed by 0 bases and V by 8 bases; bases with no gene match: 6. The CDR3 nucleotides read TGTGCCAGCCCGGTTCAGGGGGTGAACACTGAAGCTTTCTTT. Translated, it gives CASPVQGVNTEAFF.

V is TRBV29-1 and J is TRBJ2-3; TRBD2 aligns across 10 bases. The CDR3 extends over 14 amino acids. Germline CDR1 is SQVTM and CDR2 is ANQGSEA. The junction had 5 bases not matched to a gene; V was cut back by 7 bases and J by 1 base. The DNA for the CDR3 is TGCAGCGCCGCCGGGACTAGCGGCACAGATACGCAGTATTTT. Residues: CSAAGTSGTDTQYF.

CDR3 in DNA: TGTGCCAGCTCACCGGAAACTTACGAGCAGTTCTTC. Protein: CASSPETYEQFF. The V and J genes are TRBV18 and TRBJ2-1; D unclear. The CDR3 is 12 residues long. Germline V gives CDR1 KGHSH, CDR2 LQKENI. The germline V and J ends were trimmed by 3 bases and 10 bases, with 10 bases remaining between them.

This rearrangement joins TRBV7-9 to TRBJ2-7, with D perhaps TRBD2 (6 bases). CDR3 size: 13 residues. Germline V gene sequence: CDR1 SEHNR, CDR2 FQNEAQ (reference sequence). Deletions cut 5 bases from V and 3 bases from J, with 11 bases between. Here the CDR3 reads CASSPAEGYEQYF. CDR3 DNA sequence: TGTGCCAGCAGCCCGGCGGAGGGCTACGAGCAGTACTTC.

The chain uses TRBV27 and TRBJ1-1; no reliable D call. The germline V gene has CDR1 MNHEY and CDR2 SMNVEV (reference sequence). The CDR3 has 14 residues. V shed 1 base and J shed 4 bases, with 10 bases lying between them. CDR3: CASSLLNHLTEAFF. The DNA for the CDR3 is TGTGCCAGCAGTTTATTAAATCACCTCACTGAAGCTTTCTTT.

This clonotype was found a few times. The chain carries TRBV7-3 and TRBJ2-1; 11 nucleotides line up with TRBD2. The CDR3 extends over 14 amino acids. The V and J ends lost 3 bases and 10 bases, in that order; junction bases with no gene match: 5. Germline CDR1 is SGHTA and CDR2 is FQGTGA. DNA for the CDR3: TGTGCCAGCAGCTTCTTAGCGGGAGGGCGCGAGCAGTTCTTC. Translating it yields CASSFLAGGREQFF.

This clonotype was counted between two and nine times. The CDR3 reads CASSLVGGPGNEQFF. The DNA of the CDR3 is TGTGCCAGCAGCTTAGTTGGGGGGCCCGGTAATGAGCAGTTCTTC. The chain is built from TRBV7-9 and TRBJ2-1; D is possibly TRBD1 or TRBD2 (6 bases each). The V end lost 1 base, the J end lost 7 bases, and 14 bases lay between the germline ends. The CDR3 totals 15 residues. From germline, CDR1 is SEHNR and CDR2 FQNEAQ (reference sequence).

The chain carries TRBV14 and TRBJ1-2; 7 bases line up with TRBD1. The CDR3 consists of 13 residues. Germline V gene lookup returns CDR1 SGHDN and CDR2 FVKESK. The ends lost 6 bases at V and 3 bases at J; junction bases unmatched: 4. This chain's CDR3 is CASRRQGDYGYTF. The CDR3 DNA reads TGTGCCAGCAGGCGACAGGGCGACTATGGCTACACCTTC.

This clonotype was recorded only once. The chain has TRBV30 and TRBJ1-5; 7 bases map to TRBD1. Germline CDR1 GTSNPN, CDR2 SVGIG (reference sequence). The CDR3 has 14 amino acids. With 7 bases clipped from V and 3 bases from J, the junction kept 9 bases outside the gene matches. The CDR3 sequence is CAYRGTGINQPQHF. The DNA of the CDR3 is TGTGCCTACAGGGGAACGGGCATCAATCAGCCCCAGCATTTT.

The chain is built from TRBV11-2 and TRBJ2-2, with 7 nucleotides matching TRBD2. Germline trimming cut 1 base from V and 5 bases from J; bases unmatched to any gene: 4. The CDR3 spans 15 residues. Germline loops: CDR1 SGHAT, CDR2 FQNNGV. CDR3 DNA: TGTGCCAGCAGCTTAGCAGCGGGGCTGACCGGGGAGCTGTTTTTT. Translation: CASSLAAGLTGELFF.

The chain couples TRBV12-3 or TRBV12-4 to TRBJ2-5; 10 nucleotides line up with TRBD1. This CDR3 has 16 residues. Germline trimming cut 5 bases from V and 2 bases from J; bases unmatched to any gene: 8. The CDR3 coding sequence is TGTGCCAGCAGTACCCCGGGGACAGGGGTACAAGAGACCCAGTACTTC. It yields the protein CASSTPGTGVQETQYF.

The V call is TRBV7-9, the J call TRBJ2-7, with 7 positions matching TRBD1. The CDR3 is 18 residues long. Germline-derived CDR1 and CDR2 are SEHNR and FQNEAQ (reference sequence). With V trimmed by 1 base and J by 2 bases, 14 bases remained unmatched. The CDR3, as DNA: TGTGCCAGCAGCTTAGTAGGGGGCATTTATCCCCCCCCCTACGAGCAGTACTTC. It is translated as CASSLVGGIYPPPYEQYF.

The rearrangement joins TRBV25-1 to TRBJ2-1; D perhaps matches TRBD2 (6 bases). The V gene's germline CDR1 is MGHDK and CDR2 SYGVNS. Trimming took 0 bases from V and 6 from J, leaving 9 bases between them. CDR3 length: 14 amino acids. This CDR3 reads CASSEYGGSNEQFF. For the CDR3, the DNA is TGTGCCAGCAGTGAATATGGGGGGTCCAATGAGCAGTTCTTC.

This clonotype was observed a few times. This sequence joins TRBV4-3 and TRBJ2-2; 7 positions match TRBD1. The CDR3 loop spans 13 amino acids. CDR1 is LGHNA, CDR2 YSLEER, per germline. Trimming took 3 bases from V and 8 from J; bases not matched to a gene: 3. The CDR3 loop reads CASSHDRVGELFF. The CDR3 nucleotides are TGCGCCAGCAGCCATGACAGGGTTGGGGAGCTGTTTTTT.

This clonotype was counted ten times or more. The CDR3 sequence is CASSQRSGDPNEQFF. In DNA form, the CDR3 reads TGTGCCAGCAGCCAACGGTCAGGGGACCCCAATGAGCAGTTCTTC. The chain has TRBV7-2 and TRBJ2-1; possible D gene TRBD1, 6 bases. The length of the CDR3 is 15 residues. With 5 bases removed from V and 6 bases from J, the gap between germline ends came to 17 bases. CDR1 SGHTA and CDR2 FQGNSA come from the germline V gene.

This clonotype has a single count. The chain is built from TRBV14 and TRBJ2-7; possibly TRBD2 for D (6 bases). This CDR3 has 13 residues. V gave up 1 base and J gave up 6 bases, with 10 bases separating them. Per the germline V gene, CDR1 is SGHDN and CDR2 is FVKESK. In nucleotides, the CDR3 is TGTGCCAGCAGCCAAGGATACGGGGGCGAGCAGTACTTC. It encodes CASSQGYGGEQYF.

This rearrangement joins TRBV4-2 to TRBJ2-1, with 10 bases lining up with TRBD2. J gave up 8 bases and V 0 bases, and 10 bases lay outside the gene matches. The CDR3 consists of 17 residues. Germline loops: CDR1 LGHNA, CDR2 YNFKEQ. CDR3 protein: CASSQDGLAGGIYEQFF. CDR3 DNA: TGTGCCAGCAGCCAAGATGGATTAGCGGGAGGAATTTATGAGCAGTTCTTC.

The rearrangement uses TRBV29-1 and TRBJ2-5, with D possibly TRBD1 on 5 matching bases. CDR1 is SQVTM and CDR2 is ANQGSEA in the germline V gene. The CDR3 contains 13 residues. V was pared by 1 base and J by 3 bases, with 9 bases between. The CDR3 loop is CSVEAGREETQYF. CDR3 nucleotides: TGCAGCGTTGAAGCCGGCAGGGAAGAGACCCAGTACTTC.

V is TRBV6-6 and J is TRBJ2-1; no definite D call. The ends were cut back, 6 bases at V and 9 bases at J, with 9 bases in the middle. Germline CDR1 MNHNY, CDR2 SVGAGI (reference sequence). This CDR3 spans 11 amino acids. CDR3 sequence: CASSLDFEQFF. The CDR3, as DNA: TGTGCCAGCAGCTTAGACTTTGAGCAGTTCTTC.

The chain combines TRBV20-1 with TRBJ2-7; a possible D gene is TRBD2 (5 bases). The V and J ends lost 3 bases and 6 bases respectively, with 9 bases between them. From germline, CDR1 is DFQATT and CDR2 SNEGSKA (reference sequence). The CDR3 contains 11 residues. The chain's CDR3 is CSARRVAEQYF. As DNA, the CDR3 is TGCAGTGCTAGGCGGGTAGCCGAGCAGTACTTC.

V gene TRBV25-1 combines with J gene TRBJ2-3; no clear D gene. V shed 9 bases and J shed 5 bases, with 9 bases lying between them. The CDR3 is made up of 11 amino acids. Germline CDR1 and CDR2: MGHDK and SYGVNS. The CDR3 coding sequence is TGTGCCAGTCGATTCCGAGATACGCAGTATTTT. Translating it yields CASRFRDTQYF.

V is TRBV4-3 and J is TRBJ1-4, with 9 nucleotides matching TRBD1. From germline, CDR1 is LGHNA and CDR2 YSLEER. V lost 0 bases to trimming and J lost 7 bases; unmatched junction nucleotides: 6. The CDR3 is 16 amino acids. This chain's CDR3 is CASSQESGTGPEKLFF. CDR3 in DNA: TGCGCCAGCAGCCAAGAATCCGGGACAGGGCCTGAAAAACTGTTTTTT.

This rearrangement joins TRBV19 to TRBJ1-3; D remains unclear. This CDR3 region has 14 residues. The V end was cut by 6 bases, the J end by 3 bases, with 12 bases between. The germline gives CDR1 LNHDA, CDR2 SQIVND (reference sequence). CDR3: CASSPPSDGNTIYF. Here the CDR3 DNA reads TGTGCCAGTAGCCCCCCCTCGGATGGAAACACCATATATTTT.

J is TRBJ2-3 and V is TRBV6-5; no firm D call. This CDR3 is 13 amino acids long. Germline CDR1 reads MNHEY; CDR2 reads SVGAGI. The V end was cut by 6 bases, the J end by 0 bases, with 7 bases between. The CDR3 region has the DNA TGTGCCAGCAGCGCTCAGAGCACAGATACGCAGTATTTT. Its translation is CASSAQSTDTQYF.

The rearrangement links TRBV30 to TRBJ2-3; the match to TRBD2 covers 7 bases. Germline-derived CDR1 and CDR2 are GTSNPN and SVGIG (reference sequence). This CDR3 is 15 amino acids long. The junction had 9 bases not matched to a gene; V was cut back by 6 bases and J by 0 bases. The CDR3 sequence is CACTLAEASTDTQYF. CDR3 bases: TGTGCCTGCACTCTAGCGGAGGCTAGCACAGATACGCAGTATTTT.

The chain uses TRBV30 and TRBJ2-1, with 14 bases identical to TRBD2. CDR1 and CDR2 (germline): GTSNPN, SVGIG (reference sequence). V lost 2 bases, J lost 9 bases, and 6 bases stayed unmatched. CDR3 length: 15 residues. The CDR3 here is CAWSSGGLAGVEQFF. The CDR3 nucleotides read TGTGCCTGGAGTTCAGGGGGACTAGCGGGAGTTGAGCAGTTCTTC.

This clonotype appeared a few times. The chain carries TRBV4-2 and TRBJ1-5; a weak D match, TRBD1 (6 bases). The germline gives CDR1 LGHNA, CDR2 YNFKEQ. The CDR3 is made up of 15 amino acids. Trimming removed 0 bases at V and 6 bases at J, with 12 bases between. Written as DNA, the CDR3 is TGTGCCAGCAGCCAAGATTTAGGGGACATTCAGCCCCAGCATTTT. This gives the protein CASSQDLGDIQPQHF.